A single sample gave rise to the 20 T cell receptor beta chains below, sequenced in a study of cytomegalovirus exposure and HLA in healthy donors. Primers for the PCR totalled 60 Vbeta and 13 Jbeta. The data were produced by immunoSEQ multiplex PCR, yet TCRdb's version contains in-frame clones alone and is incomplete. This sample contains 150,000 to 200,000 clones. Sequencing was done on a sample of PBMCs. Receptor source: a boy younger than 18 in good health and CMV-seronegative.

The chain has TRBV9 and TRBJ2-3, with D unresolved. V dropped 0 bases and J dropped 3 bases, with 5 bases sitting between them. Germline assignment: CDR1 SGDLS and CDR2 YYNGEE. The CDR3 loop spans 13 amino acids. The CDR3, as DNA: TGTGCCAGCAGCGTAGCTACGACAGATACGCAGTATTTT. This codes for CASSVATTDTQYF. The full variable domain, rest sourced from reference TRBV9 and TRBJ2-3, is DSGVTQTPKHLITATGQRVTLRCSPRSGDLSVYWYQQSLDQGLQFLIQYYNGEERAKGNILERFSAQQFPDLHSELNLSSLELGDSALYFCASSVATTDTQYFGPGTRLTVL.

V is TRBV2 and J is TRBJ2-2; perhaps TRBD1 as D (6 bases). The CDR3 consists of 14 residues. V lost 7 bases, J lost 3 bases, and 12 bases lay in between. Germline V gene data show CDR1 as SNHLY and CDR2 as FYNNEI. CDR3 in DNA: TGTGCCAGCAAATCTTCAGGGGACACCGGGGAGCTGTTTTTT. Translation gives CASKSSGDTGELFF. The full variable domain, completed using reference TRBV2 and TRBJ2-2, is EPEVTQTPSHQVTQMGQEVILRCVPISNHLYFYWYRQILGQKVEFLVSFYNNEISEKSEIFDDQFSVERPDGSNFTLKIRSTKLEDSAMYFCASKSSGDTGELFFGEGSRLTVL.

The chain has TRBV12-5 and TRBJ1-1, with D possibly matching TRBD1 (5 bases). CDR1 LGHNT and CDR2 FRNRAP come from the germline V gene. CDR3 size: 18 residues. V was trimmed by 0 bases and J by 2 bases, leaving 19 bases between them. The CDR3, as DNA: TGTGCTAGTGGTTTGGTACTTGGGAGGGGCGACATAAACACTGAAGCTTTCTTT. It codes for CASGLVLGRGDINTEAFF.

V is TRBV28 and J is TRBJ1-4; 7 bases agree with TRBD1. The CDR3 has 12 residues. The germline gives CDR1 MDHEN, CDR2 SYDVKM. The junction had 12 bases not matched to a gene; V was cut back by 6 bases and J by 17 bases. This chain's CDR3 is CASSLLTGDPFF. The CDR3 region has the DNA TGTGCCAGCAGCCTACTAACAGGGGACCCCTTTTTT.

This chain links TRBV4-1 with TRBJ2-1, with D tentatively TRBD2 (7 bases). This CDR3 region has 16 residues. Germline values: CDR1 MGHRA, CDR2 YSYEKL. The ends were cut back, 0 bases at V and 6 bases at J, with 15 bases in the middle. The CDR3 is CASSQDLRGALNEQFF. Here the CDR3 DNA reads TGCGCCAGCAGCCAAGACCTCCGGGGGGCCCTCAATGAGCAGTTCTTC.

The CDR3 region has the DNA TGTGCCAGCAGGGGAGGGGGGCGCCAGGACAATGAGCAGTTCTTC. It yields the protein CASRGGGRQDNEQFF. The chain has TRBV5-4 and TRBJ2-1; a possible D gene is TRBD2 (7 bases). Germline CDR1 and CDR2: SGHNT and YYREEE (reference sequence). V was shortened by 5 bases and J by 5 bases, with 17 bases between the two germline ends. The CDR3 is 15 residues long.

This sequence joins TRBV4-1 and TRBJ1-1; D gene uncertain. CDR1 is MGHRA, CDR2 YSYEKL, per germline. Trimming removed 2 bases at V and 8 bases at J, with 9 bases between. The CDR3 runs 12 residues. CDR3 bases: TGCGCCAGCAGCCAACCCACAGAAGAAGCTTTCTTT. Protein sequence: CASSQPTEEAFF.

The chain couples TRBV5-4 to TRBJ1-1; D call uncertain. The germline V and J ends were trimmed by 2 bases and 10 bases, with 21 bases remaining between them. This CDR3 has 15 residues. CDR1 and CDR2 (germline): SGHNT, YYREEE (reference sequence). CDR3 in DNA: TGTGCCAGCAGCTTAAAGTTCGCGACACGGGAACGAGCTTTCTTT. Protein product: CASSLKFATRERAFF.

The V call is TRBV9, the J call TRBJ2-2, with D unclear. The CDR3 runs to 16 residues. Trimming removed 3 bases at V and 2 bases at J, with 14 bases between. Germline CDR1 SGDLS, CDR2 YYNGEE. CDR3 sequence reads: CASSAGPTPNTGELFF. The CDR3, as DNA: TGTGCCAGCAGCGCCGGTCCGACTCCCAACACCGGGGAGCTGTTTTTT. The whole variable domain, filled in from reference TRBV9 and TRBJ2-2, reads DSGVTQTPKHLITATGQRVTLRCSPRSGDLSVYWYQQSLDQGLQFLIQYYNGEERAKGNILERFSAQQFPDLHSELNLSSLELGDSALYFCASSAGPTPNTGELFFGEGSRLTVL.

The rearrangement joins TRBV27 to TRBJ1-1; D remains unclear. From germline, CDR1 is MNHEY and CDR2 SMNVEV (reference sequence). The CDR3 extends over 13 amino acids. Trimming removed 9 bases from V and 1 base from J, with 12 bases in between. The CDR3 nucleotides are TGTGCCAGTGGCGGGCGGCCGAACACTGAAGCTTTCTTT. As protein: CASGGRPNTEAFF.

The chain couples TRBV19 to TRBJ1-5, with D maybe TRBD1 (6 bases). Trimming took 6 bases from V and 6 from J, leaving 15 bases between them. Per germline, CDR1 LNHDA and CDR2 SQIVND (reference sequence). The CDR3 spans 14 residues. In DNA form, the CDR3 reads TGTGCCAGTAGGGGCCGGGGGGCTAGTCAGCCCCAGCATTTT. Translating it yields CASRGRGASQPQHF.

The chain couples TRBV11-2 to TRBJ1-5, with TRBD1 as a possible D gene (6 bases). The CDR3 totals 15 residues. Per germline, CDR1 SGHAT and CDR2 FQNNGV. Trimming took off 5 bases at V and 3 bases at J, with 14 bases between the two ends. The CDR3: CASSQGWDNNQPQHF. The CDR3 DNA follows: TGTGCCAGCAGCCAAGGGTGGGACAACAATCAGCCCCAGCATTTT.

The chain carries TRBV9 and TRBJ2-7; TRBD1 might be the D (5 bases). The CDR3 extends over 17 amino acids. Germline V CDR1 and CDR2: SGDLS, YYNGEE. V was pared by 2 bases and J by 6 bases, with 24 bases between. CDR3 in amino acids: CASSVGQIPLHPGEQYF. CDR3 DNA sequence: TGTGCCAGCAGCGTGGGGCAGATACCTCTCCACCCCGGCGAGCAGTACTTC.

The J gene is TRBJ1-3, the V gene TRBV4-2; a possible D gene is TRBD1 (6 bases). Germline assignment: CDR1 LGHNA and CDR2 YNFKEQ. V was pared by 6 bases and J by 4 bases, with 22 bases between. This CDR3 is built from 17 residues. Written as DNA, the CDR3 is TGTGCCAGCAGGCGTGATCTTGGGGGGGCTGGAGGAAACACCATATATTTT. It is translated as CASRRDLGGAGGNTIYF.

This CDR3 is CASQKKLDRGGTEAFF. DNA for the CDR3: TGTGCCAGTCAGAAGAAACTGGACAGGGGAGGCACTGAAGCTTTCTTT. The rearrangement links TRBV19 to TRBJ1-1; 9 bases align to TRBD1. Germline V gives CDR1 LNHDA, CDR2 SQIVND (reference sequence). The CDR3 consists of 16 residues. The ends lost 8 bases at V and 4 bases at J; junction bases unmatched: 14.

The chain recombines TRBV7-9 with TRBJ1-5, with D tentatively TRBD1 (6 bases). Trimming left V 5 bases short and J 3 bases short, with 11 bases between. The CDR3 loop spans 14 amino acids. Germline V gene lookup returns CDR1 SEHNR and CDR2 FQNEAQ (reference sequence). The CDR3 nucleotides read TGTGCCAGCAGCGTACAGGGAATCAATCAGCCCCAGCATTTT. This translates into CASSVQGINQPQHF.

The chain has TRBV12-5 and TRBJ2-1; 8 positions agree with TRBD2. V lost 5 bases, J lost 9 bases, and 12 bases stayed unmatched. In germline, CDR1 is LGHNT, CDR2 FRNRAP. The CDR3 runs 15 residues. The CDR3 spells CASGPGERGWGEQFF. The CDR3 DNA is TGTGCTAGTGGTCCAGGCGAGCGGGGGTGGGGTGAGCAGTTCTTC.

This chain connects TRBV19 to TRBJ2-1; 9 positions match TRBD2. In germline, CDR1 is LNHDA, CDR2 SQIVND (reference sequence). Losses at the gene ends were 6 bases for V and 10 bases for J; bases not matched to a gene: 7. The CDR3 sequence is 13 residues long. CDR3 nucleotides: TGTGCCAGTAGGGGTAGCGGGGGTAGGGAGCAGTTCTTC. Protein: CASRGSGGREQFF.

The V gene is TRBV19, the J gene TRBJ2-1; 8 positions agree with TRBD2. The CDR3 length is 14 residues. V shed 1 base, J shed 9 bases, and the junction held 5 bases outside the gene matches. CDR1 LNHDA and CDR2 SQIVND come from the germline V gene (reference sequence). CDR3 protein: CASSIAGGPGEQFF. CDR3 nucleotide sequence: TGTGCCAGTAGTATAGCGGGGGGGCCGGGTGAGCAGTTCTTC.

The V call is TRBV4-3, the J call TRBJ2-3, with 8 bases that match TRBD1. Germline V lookup: CDR1 LGHNA, CDR2 YSLEER. Trimming cost V 4 bases and J 0 bases; bases outside gene matches: 12. The CDR3 extends over 18 amino acids. For the CDR3, the DNA is TGCGCCAGCAGCCGGGCCAGCTCAGGGGGCAGGAGCACAGATACGCAGTATTTT. Encoded protein: CASSRASSGGRSTDTQYF.